One and the same sample provided the 5 T cell receptor beta chains below, sequenced in a study of blood T cells in healthy people across ages. The use of a sample-barcoded 5' primer and a J-beta primer mix characterized a second PCR of roughly 7 to 12 cycles. TCRdb independently ran MiXCR on the 5' RACE reads; one entry per CDR3 protein. The sample contains about a million distinct CDR3 sequences, roughly 47% of which appear only once. Input material: blood. The origin of the receptors is a woman in her sixties or seventies in good health.

The chain employs TRBV7-9 and TRBJ2-3; D remains unclear. The CDR3 covers 13 residues. CDR1 SEHNR and CDR2 FQNEAQ come from the germline V gene (reference sequence). Deletions cut 0 bases from V and 9 bases from J, with 10 bases between. The CDR3 DNA is TGTGCCAGCAGCTTAGCGCTGGTGGGGACGCAGTATTTT. It encodes CASSLALVGTQYF.

Details on this clonotype: Since a much larger clone is just one base distant, this may be a read error. The chain couples TRBV24-1 to TRBJ2-1; 13 nucleotides line up with TRBD2. In germline, CDR1 is KGHDR, CDR2 SFDVKD. CDR3 length: 17 amino acids. The CDR3 DNA is TGTGCCACCAGTGACTCTGGACTAGCGGGAGTCCACAATGAGCGGTTCTTC. It translates to CATSDSGLAGVHNERFF.

The chain uses TRBV27 and TRBJ2-1; possible D gene TRBD2, 6 bases. The length of the CDR3 is 17 residues. The germline CDR1 and CDR2 sequences are MNHEY and SMNVEV (reference sequence). V shed 6 bases and J shed 5 bases, with 23 bases lying between them. The CDR3 sequence is CASRQIAAPHTNNEQFF. The DNA for the CDR3 is TGTGCCAGCAGACAGATAGCGGCCCCACACACCAACAATGAGCAGTTCTTC.

The rearrangement uses TRBV4-2 and TRBJ2-7; D is unresolved. The CDR3 runs 14 residues. From germline, CDR1 is LGHNA and CDR2 YNFKEQ. Trimming left V 5 bases short and J 0 bases short, with 11 bases between. The CDR3 here is CASSTRPSSYEQYF. CDR3 in DNA: TGTGCCAGCAGCACTCGACCGTCCTCCTACGAGCAGTACTTC.

J is TRBJ1-1 and V is TRBV4-2, with 9 positions matching TRBD1. CDR3 length equals 16 residues. Germline CDR1 LGHNA, CDR2 YNFKEQ. V shed 2 bases, J shed 4 bases, and the junction held 8 bases outside the gene matches. CDR3 nucleotides: TGTGCCAGCAGCCAAAGTGTGACAGGGGGAGGCACTGAAGCTTTCTTT. It specifies CASSQSVTGGGTEAFF.